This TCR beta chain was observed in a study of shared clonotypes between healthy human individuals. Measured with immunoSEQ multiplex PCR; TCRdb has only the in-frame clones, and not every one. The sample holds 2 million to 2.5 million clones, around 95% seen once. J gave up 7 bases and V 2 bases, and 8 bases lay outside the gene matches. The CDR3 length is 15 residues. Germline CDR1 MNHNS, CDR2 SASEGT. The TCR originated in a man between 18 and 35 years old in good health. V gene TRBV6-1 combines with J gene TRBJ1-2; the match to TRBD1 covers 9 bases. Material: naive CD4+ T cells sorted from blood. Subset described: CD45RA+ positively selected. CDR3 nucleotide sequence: TGTGCCAGCAGTGAATACGACAGGGGGAATTTTGGCTACACCTTC. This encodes CASSEYDRGNFGYTF.